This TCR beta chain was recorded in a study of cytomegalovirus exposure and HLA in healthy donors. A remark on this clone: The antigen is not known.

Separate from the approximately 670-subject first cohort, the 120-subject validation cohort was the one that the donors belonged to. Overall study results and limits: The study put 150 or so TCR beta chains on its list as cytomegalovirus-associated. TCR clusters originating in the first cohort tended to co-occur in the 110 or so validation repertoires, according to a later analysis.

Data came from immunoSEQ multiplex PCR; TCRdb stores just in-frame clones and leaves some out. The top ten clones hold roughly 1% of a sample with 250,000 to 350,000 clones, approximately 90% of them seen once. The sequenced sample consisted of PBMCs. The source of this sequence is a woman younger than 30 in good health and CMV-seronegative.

The CDR3, as DNA: TGTGCCAGCAGCCGGGACTTTCCCTACGAGCAGTACTTC. Protein product: CASSRDFPYEQYF. V and J are TRBV5-8 and TRBJ2-7, with D possibly being TRBD2 (6 bases). Trimming pared 4 bases from V and 2 bases from J, leaving 10 bases between. CDR3 size: 13 residues. Germline loops: CDR1 SGHTS, CDR2 YDEGEE.